A single sample gave rise to the 31 T cell receptor beta chains below, sequenced in a study of graft-versus-host responses after intestinal transplantation. The repertoire was sequenced with immunoSEQ multiplex PCR; TCRdb's copy has only in-frame clones and lacks some. The sample has tens of thousands of clones; 89% are singletons. Researchers processed graft tissue to release intraepithelial and lamina propria lymphocytes. The material sequenced was ileum tissue, taken 350 to 400 days after transplant. These receptors were taken from a human patient who received an intestinal transplant, so some T cells may come from the graft donor.

The gene calls are TRBV5-1 and TRBJ1-1; 10 bases fit TRBD1. After removal of 5 bases from V and 7 bases from J, the junction contained 8 bases not matched to a gene. The length of the CDR3 is 14 residues. Germline V CDR1 and CDR2: SGHRS, YFSETQ. The CDR3 DNA follows: TGCGCCAGCAGTTGGTTAGGGACAGGGGTTGAAGCTTTCTTT. This encodes CASSWLGTGVEAFF.

The J gene is TRBJ1-4, the V gene TRBV9, with D tentatively TRBD1 (5 bases). CDR1 and CDR2 from the germline V gene are SGDLS and YYNGEE. The CDR3 is 17 residues long. The V and J ends lost 4 bases and 3 bases respectively, with 19 bases between them. CDR3 sequence reads: CASSPLGQGAPNEKLFF. For the CDR3, the DNA is TGTGCCAGCAGCCCCCTCGGGCAGGGCGCGCCTAATGAAAAACTGTTTTTT.

The rearrangement uses TRBV25-1 and TRBJ1-1; the D is unclear. The CDR3 spans 13 residues. V lost 2 bases to trimming and J lost 3 bases, with 7 bases between them. Germline V gives CDR1 MGHDK, CDR2 SYGVNS. CDR3 sequence reads: CASSELGDTEAFF. In nucleotides, the CDR3 is TGTGCCAGCAGTGAACTTGGGGACACTGAAGCTTTCTTT.

The chain carries TRBV6-4 and TRBJ1-2; D is ambiguous. The ends were cut back, 6 bases at V and 8 bases at J, with 16 bases in the middle. CDR1 and CDR2 from the germline V gene are MRHNA and SNTAGT. The CDR3 runs to 13 residues. Written as DNA, the CDR3 is TGTGCCAGCAGCACCGGCCCAGGTGCCGGCTACACCTTC. This codes for CASSTGPGAGYTF.

The V call is TRBV11-2, the J call TRBJ2-2, with D unresolved. The CDR3 covers 18 residues. From germline, CDR1 is SGHAT and CDR2 FQNNGV. V lost 1 base and J 0 bases, leaving 15 bases between the germline ends. In DNA form, the CDR3 reads TGTGCCAGCAGCTTAGTCCCACAGCAACTATCGAACACCGGGGAGCTGTTTTTT. Translating gives CASSLVPQQLSNTGELFF.

This rearrangement joins TRBV12-1 to TRBJ2-4. TRBV12-1 corresponds to a pseudogene. The CDR3 consists of 16 residues. DNA of the CDR3: TGTGCCGCTTCCATGGTCGCCGAACGAGCCAAAAACATTCAGTACTTC. Its protein is CAASMVAERAKNIQYF.

The J gene is TRBJ2-7, the V gene TRBV28; TRBD1 matches at 8 bases. Germline lookup yields CDR1 MDHEN and CDR2 SYDVKM. The CDR3 has 13 residues. The junction had 8 bases not matched to a gene; V was cut back by 10 bases and J by 3 bases. The CDR3 here is CATIGQGLYEQYF. The CDR3 DNA follows: TGTGCCACAATCGGACAGGGCCTCTACGAGCAGTACTTC.

The chain joins TRBV27 to TRBJ2-1; 7 nucleotides agree with TRBD1. The CDR3 has 13 residues. Germline loops: CDR1 MNHEY, CDR2 SMNVEV (reference sequence). The trim removed 4 bases at V and 4 bases at J, leaving 1 base unmatched. The CDR3 spells CASSSTGYNEQFF. The CDR3 coding sequence is TGTGCCAGCAGTTCGACAGGGTACAATGAGCAGTTCTTC.

The rearrangement joins TRBV15 to TRBJ2-3; D not certain. This CDR3 is 21 amino acids long. The V end lost 1 base, the J end lost 2 bases, and 28 bases lay between the germline ends. Germline CDR1 reads LNHNV; CDR2 reads YYDKDF (reference sequence). The CDR3 protein is CATSRVQFNGPRHKNTDTQYF. The CDR3 DNA reads as TGTGCCACCAGCAGAGTACAGTTCAACGGACCCCGGCACAAAAACACAGATACGCAGTATTTT.

This clone came up a few times. The V gene is TRBV7-2, the J gene TRBJ1-5; D uncertain. The CDR3 runs 16 residues. Germline lookup yields CDR1 SGHTA and CDR2 FQGNSA. V was trimmed by 5 bases and J by 4 bases, leaving 18 bases between them. CDR3 protein: CASSLLYQKLNQPQHF. CDR3 DNA: TGTGCCAGCAGCCTTCTCTACCAGAAATTAAATCAGCCCCAGCATTTT.

This sequence joins TRBV10-3 and TRBJ2-7, with 9 bases that match TRBD1. Germline CDR1 reads ENHRY; CDR2 reads SYGVKD. Trimming took 3 bases from V and 9 from J; bases not matched to a gene: 6. There are 13 residues in the CDR3. The CDR3 sequence is CAISDRTGDVQYF. The CDR3 nucleotides are TGTGCCATCAGTGACCGGACAGGGGACGTGCAGTACTTC.

This sequence joins TRBV4-1 and TRBJ1-1; maybe TRBD1 (5 bases). V was cut by 4 bases and J by 2 bases, with 14 bases left in between. Looked up from germline, CDR1 is MGHRA and CDR2 is YSYEKL. The CDR3 extends over 15 amino acids. The CDR3 spells CASSRLQDANTEAFF. CDR3 bases: TGCGCCAGCAGCCGCCTACAGGACGCTAACACTGAAGCTTTCTTT.

CDR3 residues: CASTLEGWETQYF. The DNA for the CDR3 is TGTGCCAGCACCTTGGAAGGGTGGGAGACCCAGTACTTC. The chain carries TRBV7-9 and TRBJ2-5; D uncertain. In germline, CDR1 is SEHNR, CDR2 FQNEAQ (reference sequence). The CDR3 consists of 13 residues. Deletions cut 7 bases from V and 5 bases from J, with 14 bases between.

CDR3 DNA: TGTGCCAGCAGTTTAGAAGGGGGAGGGCTCAATACGCAGTATTTT. It specifies CASSLEGGGLNTQYF. The J gene is TRBJ2-3, the V gene TRBV28; D might be TRBD2 (7 bases). The CDR3 is made up of 15 amino acids. CDR1 and CDR2 (germline): MDHEN, SYDVKM. V dropped 2 bases and J dropped 7 bases, with 16 bases sitting between them.

This clone is a singleton in its sample. The rearrangement links TRBV6-5 to TRBJ2-1; 7 bases agree with TRBD1. The germline CDR1 and CDR2 sequences are MNHEY and SVGAGI. V was clipped by 0 bases and J by 6 bases; unmatched bases: 5. The CDR3 is made up of 15 amino acids. CDR3 region: CASSYSTGRSNEQFF. DNA for the CDR3: TGTGCCAGCAGTTACTCGACAGGGCGCAGCAATGAGCAGTTCTTC.

The chain carries TRBV11-2 and TRBJ2-7, with D perhaps assigned TRBD1 or TRBD2 (6 bases each). There are 18 residues in the CDR3. Germline V gene lookup returns CDR1 SGHAT and CDR2 FQNNGV. V gave up 0 bases and J gave up 0 bases, with 18 bases separating them. The CDR3, as DNA: TGTGCCAGCAGCTTAGATTGGGGGGACACCCTGACCTCCTACGAGCAGTACTTC. Amino acids: CASSLDWGDTLTSYEQYF.

The V and J genes are TRBV7-2 and TRBJ2-7; 7 bases are shared with TRBD1. Losses at the gene ends were 6 bases for V and 1 base for J; bases not matched to a gene: 9. Germline V CDR1 and CDR2: SGHTA, FQGNSA. This CDR3 spans 15 amino acids. CDR3 residues: CASRSNSGQSYEQYF. CDR3 bases: TGTGCCAGCAGATCAAATTCGGGACAGTCCTACGAGCAGTACTTC.

This clone was recorded only once. The chain is built from TRBV4-2 and TRBJ1-6; 8 nucleotides line up with TRBD1. V was clipped by 0 bases and J by 7 bases; unmatched bases: 8. The germline gives CDR1 LGHNA, CDR2 YNFKEQ. This CDR3 has 17 residues. DNA of the CDR3: TGTGCCAGCAGCCAAGAAATAAGGACAGGGTTGAATTCACCCCTCCACTTT. Protein product: CASSQEIRTGLNSPLHF.

The CDR3, as DNA: TGTGCCAGCAGTTACAGTAGGGCCCTCTACAATGAGCAGTTCTTC. Its translation: CASSYSRALYNEQFF. The rearrangement uses TRBV6-5 and TRBJ2-1; D gene unclear. Germline lookup yields CDR1 MNHEY and CDR2 SVGAGI. Trimming shortened V by 2 bases and J by 3 bases, and 11 bases separated the two germline ends. The CDR3 loop spans 15 amino acids.

The chain carries TRBV6-5 and TRBJ2-5; D is unclear. Per the germline V gene, CDR1 is MNHEY and CDR2 is SVGAGI. Trimming removed 5 bases from V and 4 bases from J, with 11 bases in between. This CDR3 has 13 amino acids. The CDR3 reads CASSHTAGETQYF. The CDR3 region has the DNA TGTGCCAGCAGTCACACAGCAGGAGAGACCCAGTACTTC.

The chain has TRBV6-6 and TRBJ2-7, with 8 bases aligning to TRBD1. This CDR3 has 14 residues. With V trimmed by 2 bases and J by 5 bases, 5 bases remained unmatched. Germline assignment: CDR1 MNHNY and CDR2 SVGAGI (reference sequence). CDR3 protein: CASSYVQGEHEQYF. CDR3 DNA: TGTGCCAGCAGTTACGTACAGGGGGAGCACGAGCAGTACTTC.

The chain combines TRBV18 with TRBJ1-1; weak D call: TRBD1 (6 bases). CDR3 length equals 13 residues. V lost 2 bases and J 7 bases, leaving 11 bases between the germline ends. Germline V gene lookup returns CDR1 KGHSH and CDR2 LQKENI. CDR3 in amino acids: CASSPLKDSEAFF. Here the CDR3 DNA reads TGTGCCAGCTCACCATTAAAGGACAGTGAAGCTTTCTTT. The full variable domain, completed using reference TRBV18 and TRBJ1-1, is NAGVMQNPRHLVRRRGQEARLRCSPMKGHSHVYWYRQLPEEGLKFMVYLQKENIIDESGMPKERFSAEFPKEGPSILRIQQVVRGDSAAYFCASSPLKDSEAFFGQGTRLTVV.

This clone was observed a single time. This chain connects TRBV5-1 to TRBJ2-7; 7 bases match TRBD1. Germline trimming cut 5 bases from V and 3 bases from J; bases unmatched to any gene: 5. The CDR3 totals 13 residues. From germline, CDR1 is SGHRS and CDR2 YFSETQ. The CDR3 sequence is CASSPGQYYEQYF. CDR3 in DNA: TGCGCCAGCAGTCCGGGACAGTACTACGAGCAGTACTTC. Based on the CDR3 plus reference TRBV5-1 and TRBJ2-7, the full variable domain is KAGVTQTPRYLIKTRGQQVTLSCSPISGHRSVSWYQQTPGQGLQFLFEYFSETQRNKGNFPGRFSGRQFSNSRSEMNVSTLELGDSALYLCASSPGQYYEQYFGPGTRLTVT.

This clone was seen once. The V and J genes are TRBV30 and TRBJ1-2, with D hard to call. The ends were cut back, 0 bases at V and 3 bases at J, with 8 bases in the middle. The CDR3 loop spans 13 amino acids. Germline V gene sequence: CDR1 GTSNPN, CDR2 SVGIG (reference sequence). The CDR3 nucleotides read TGTGCCTGGAGTGTAGGCATCGACTATGGCTACACCTTC. Translation gives CAWSVGIDYGYTF.

The chain combines TRBV10-3 with TRBJ2-2; the match to TRBD2 covers 12 bases. Unmatched junction bases numbered 4, after V lost 8 bases and J lost 3 bases. This CDR3 has 15 amino acids. CDR1 ENHRY and CDR2 SYGVKD come from the germline V gene. The CDR3 loop is CAIRTSGIDTGELFF. CDR3 coding DNA: TGTGCCATCCGGACTAGCGGGATAGACACCGGGGAGCTGTTTTTT.

This chain uses TRBV2 with TRBJ2-7; 11 bases fit TRBD1. The germline V gene has CDR1 SNHLY and CDR2 FYNNEI. V lost 7 bases to trimming and J lost 6 bases; unmatched junction nucleotides: 2. There are 12 residues in the CDR3. The CDR3 DNA reads as TGTGCCAGCACCGGGACAGGGGGCGAGCAGTACTTC. This gives the protein CASTGTGGEQYF.

This chain links TRBV6-5 with TRBJ2-7; D not resolved. Germline V gene sequence: CDR1 MNHEY, CDR2 SVGAGI. The CDR3 sequence is 11 residues long. Trimming cost V 2 bases and J 6 bases, with 5 bases left between them. The CDR3 coding sequence is TGTGCCAGCAGTTACGGCGCCGAGCAGTACTTC. Its protein is CASSYGAEQYF.

V is TRBV5-1 and J is TRBJ2-7; 9 nucleotides match TRBD2. The CDR3 length is 15 residues. Per germline, CDR1 SGHRS and CDR2 YFSETQ. The V segment lost 3 bases and the J segment 2 bases; nucleotides outside the gene matches: 6. The CDR3 is CASSSTSGRTYEQYF. CDR3 bases: TGCGCCAGCAGCTCGACTAGCGGACGGACCTACGAGCAGTACTTC. The variable domain in full, completed from reference TRBV5-1 and TRBJ2-7, reads KAGVTQTPRYLIKTRGQQVTLSCSPISGHRSVSWYQQTPGQGLQFLFEYFSETQRNKGNFPGRFSGRQFSNSRSEMNVSTLELGDSALYLCASSSTSGRTYEQYFGPGTRLTVT.

The chain recombines TRBV2 with TRBJ1-2; TRBD1 might be the D (5 bases). In germline, CDR1 is SNHLY, CDR2 FYNNEI. The CDR3 is made up of 16 amino acids. Trimming cost V 6 bases and J 2 bases, with 19 bases left between them. The CDR3 DNA reads as TGTGCCAGCAGAGCCGGGACCGTTCGATCCAACTATGGCTACACCTTC. This codes for CASRAGTVRSNYGYTF.

The rearrangement uses TRBV30 and TRBJ2-1; 7 bases line up with TRBD2. The junction had 5 bases not matched to a gene; V was cut back by 0 bases and J by 0 bases. Germline loops: CDR1 GTSNPN, CDR2 SVGIG (reference sequence). CDR3 length: 16 amino acids. The CDR3 loop reads CAWSVRRESSYNEQFF. The CDR3 DNA follows: TGTGCCTGGAGTGTAAGGCGGGAGAGCTCCTACAATGAGCAGTTCTTC.

The chain combines TRBV10-3 with TRBJ1-1, with D perhaps TRBD1 (5 bases). V lost 5 bases to trimming and J lost 0 bases, with 10 bases between them. Germline-derived CDR1 and CDR2 are ENHRY and SYGVKD. The CDR3 runs 14 residues. CDR3 region: CAISPGRVNTEAFF. The CDR3 nucleotides read TGTGCCATCAGTCCCGGCAGGGTGAACACTGAAGCTTTCTTT.